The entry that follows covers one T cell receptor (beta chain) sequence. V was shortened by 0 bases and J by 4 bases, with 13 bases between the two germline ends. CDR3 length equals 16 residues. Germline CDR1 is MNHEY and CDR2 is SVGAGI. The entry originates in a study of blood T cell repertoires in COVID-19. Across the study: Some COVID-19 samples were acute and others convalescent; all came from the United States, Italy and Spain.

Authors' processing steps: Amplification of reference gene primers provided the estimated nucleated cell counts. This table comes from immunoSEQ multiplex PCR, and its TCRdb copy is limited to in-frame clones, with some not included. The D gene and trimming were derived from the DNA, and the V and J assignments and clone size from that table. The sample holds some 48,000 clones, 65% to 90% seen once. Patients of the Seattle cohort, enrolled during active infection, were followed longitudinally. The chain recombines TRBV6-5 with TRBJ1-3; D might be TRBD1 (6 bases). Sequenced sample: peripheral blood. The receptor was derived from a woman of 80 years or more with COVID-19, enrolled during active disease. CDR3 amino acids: CASSYSGGHWGNTIYF. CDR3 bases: TGTGCCAGCAGTTACTCGGGGGGGCATTGGGGAAACACCATATATTTT.